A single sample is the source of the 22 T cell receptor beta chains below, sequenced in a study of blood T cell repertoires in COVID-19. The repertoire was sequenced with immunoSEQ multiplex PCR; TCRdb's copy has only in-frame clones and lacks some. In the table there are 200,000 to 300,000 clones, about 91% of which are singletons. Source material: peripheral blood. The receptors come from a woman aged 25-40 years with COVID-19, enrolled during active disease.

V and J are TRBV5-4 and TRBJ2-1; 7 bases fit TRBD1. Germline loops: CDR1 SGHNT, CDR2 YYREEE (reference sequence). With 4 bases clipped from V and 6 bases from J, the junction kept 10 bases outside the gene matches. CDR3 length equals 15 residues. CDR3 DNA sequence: TGTGCCAGCAGCCTGAGGGACAGAGATGCCAATGAGCAGTTCTTC. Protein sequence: CASSLRDRDANEQFF.

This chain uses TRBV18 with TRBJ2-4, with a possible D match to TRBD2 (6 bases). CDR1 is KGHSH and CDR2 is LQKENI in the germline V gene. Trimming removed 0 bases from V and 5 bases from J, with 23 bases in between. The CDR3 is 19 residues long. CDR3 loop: CASSPPVFQLHGGENIQYF. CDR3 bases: TGTGCCAGCTCACCACCGGTTTTCCAGCTCCACGGCGGGGAAAACATTCAGTACTTC.

CDR3 coding DNA: TGCGCCAGCAGCATCAACGGGGGTGAGCAGTTCTTC. Translation: CASSINGGEQFF. The chain has TRBV5-1 and TRBJ2-1; D is perhaps TRBD2 (6 bases). Germline loops: CDR1 SGHRS, CDR2 YFSETQ. V was trimmed by 4 bases and J by 9 bases, leaving 11 bases between them. The CDR3 loop spans 12 amino acids.

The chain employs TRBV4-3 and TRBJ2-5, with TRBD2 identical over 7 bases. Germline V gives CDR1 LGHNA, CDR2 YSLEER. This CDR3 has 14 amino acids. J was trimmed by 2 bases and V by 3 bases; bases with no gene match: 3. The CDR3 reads CASSQLGGQETQYF. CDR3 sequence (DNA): TGCGCCAGCAGCCAGCTGGGGGGGCAAGAGACCCAGTACTTC.

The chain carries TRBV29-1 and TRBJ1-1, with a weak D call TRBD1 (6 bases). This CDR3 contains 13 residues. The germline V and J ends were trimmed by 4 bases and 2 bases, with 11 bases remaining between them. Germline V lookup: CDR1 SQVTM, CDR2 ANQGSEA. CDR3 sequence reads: CSVATGVNTEAFF. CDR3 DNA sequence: TGCAGCGTTGCGACAGGAGTTAACACTGAAGCTTTCTTT.

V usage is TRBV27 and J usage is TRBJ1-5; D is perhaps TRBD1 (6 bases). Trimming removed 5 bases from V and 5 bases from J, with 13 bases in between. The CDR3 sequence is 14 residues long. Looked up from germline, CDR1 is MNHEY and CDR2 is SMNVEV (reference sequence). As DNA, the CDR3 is TGTGCCAGCAGTCTCAGGGGATCGTATCAGCCCCAGCATTTT. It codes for CASSLRGSYQPQHF.

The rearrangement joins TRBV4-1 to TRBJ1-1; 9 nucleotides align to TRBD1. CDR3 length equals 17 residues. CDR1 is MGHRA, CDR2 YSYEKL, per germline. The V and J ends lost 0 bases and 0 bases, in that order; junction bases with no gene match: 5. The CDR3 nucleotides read TGCGCCAGCAGCCAAGAGGATCGACAGGGGGTGAACACTGAAGCTTTCTTT. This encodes CASSQEDRQGVNTEAFF.

The CDR3 DNA reads TGTGCCAGCAGCGGACCGTCGGGGAACTCTGGAAACACCATATATTTT. Residues: CASSGPSGNSGNTIYF. V and J are TRBV9 and TRBJ1-3; the D is unclear. CDR3 length: 16 amino acids. Trimming shortened V by 3 bases and J by 0 bases, and 13 bases separated the two germline ends. Germline CDR1 is SGDLS and CDR2 is YYNGEE.

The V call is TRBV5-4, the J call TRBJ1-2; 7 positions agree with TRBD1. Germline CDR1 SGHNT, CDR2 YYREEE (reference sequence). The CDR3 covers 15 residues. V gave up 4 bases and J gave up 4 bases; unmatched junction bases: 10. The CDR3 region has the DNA TGTGCCAGCAGCCGAGGACAGGCTGTTGGCTATGGCTACACCTTC. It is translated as CASSRGQAVGYGYTF.

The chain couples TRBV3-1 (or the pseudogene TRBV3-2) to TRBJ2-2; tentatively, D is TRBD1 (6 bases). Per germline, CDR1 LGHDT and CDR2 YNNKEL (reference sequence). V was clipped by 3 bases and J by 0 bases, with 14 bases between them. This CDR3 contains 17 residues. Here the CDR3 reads CASSQDPGQANTGELFF. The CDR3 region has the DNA TGTGCCAGCAGCCAGGACCCGGGACAAGCGAACACCGGGGAGCTGTTTTTT.

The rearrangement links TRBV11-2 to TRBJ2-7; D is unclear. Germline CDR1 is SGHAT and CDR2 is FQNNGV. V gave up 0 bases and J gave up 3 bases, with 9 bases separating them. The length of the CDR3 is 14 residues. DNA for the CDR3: TGTGCCAGCAGCTTAGAGGGCACCTACTACGAGCAGTACGTC. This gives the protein CASSLEGTYYEQYV.

CDR3 loop: CASSLQALGNTIYF. The CDR3 coding sequence is TGTGCCAGCAGCCTACAGGCTCTAGGAAACACCATATATTTT. This chain uses TRBV11-2 with TRBJ1-3, with D possibly being TRBD1 (5 bases). V was clipped by 5 bases and J by 4 bases, with 12 bases between them. The CDR3 is 14 amino acids. Germline assignment: CDR1 SGHAT and CDR2 FQNNGV.

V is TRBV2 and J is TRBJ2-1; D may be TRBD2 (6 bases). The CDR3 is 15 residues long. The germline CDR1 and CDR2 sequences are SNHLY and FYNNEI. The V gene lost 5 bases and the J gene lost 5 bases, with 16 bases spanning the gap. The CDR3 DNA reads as TGTGCCAGCAGTTCCCCTGATGGCGGGAACAATGAGCAGTTCTTC. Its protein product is CASSSPDGGNNEQFF.

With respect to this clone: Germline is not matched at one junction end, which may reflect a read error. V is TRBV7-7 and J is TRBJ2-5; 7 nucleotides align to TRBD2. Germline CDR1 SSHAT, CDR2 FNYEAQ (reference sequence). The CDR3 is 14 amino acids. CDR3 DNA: TGTGCTAGCAGCCCTGGGAGGGCCCAAGAGACCCAGTACTTC. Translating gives CASSPGRAQETQYF.

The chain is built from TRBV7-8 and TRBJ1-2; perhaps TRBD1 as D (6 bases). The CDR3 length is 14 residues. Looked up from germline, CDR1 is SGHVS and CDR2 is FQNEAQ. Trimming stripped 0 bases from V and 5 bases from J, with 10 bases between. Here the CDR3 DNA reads TGTGCCAGCAGCTTAGCACAGGGATTTTATGGCTACACCTTC. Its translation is CASSLAQGFYGYTF.

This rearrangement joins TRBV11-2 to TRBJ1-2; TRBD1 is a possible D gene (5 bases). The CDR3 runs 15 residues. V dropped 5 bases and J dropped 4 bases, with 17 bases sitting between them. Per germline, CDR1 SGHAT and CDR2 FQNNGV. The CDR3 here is CASSPQGLGGYGYTF. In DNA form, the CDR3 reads TGTGCCAGCAGCCCCCAGGGTCTCGGCGGCTATGGCTACACCTTC. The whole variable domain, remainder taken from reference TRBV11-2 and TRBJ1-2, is EAGVAQSPRYKIIEKRQSVAFWCNPISGHATLYWYQQILGQGPKLLIQFQNNGVVDDSQLPKDRFSAERLKGVDSTLKIQPAKLEDSAVYLCASSPQGLGGYGYTFGSGTRLTVV.

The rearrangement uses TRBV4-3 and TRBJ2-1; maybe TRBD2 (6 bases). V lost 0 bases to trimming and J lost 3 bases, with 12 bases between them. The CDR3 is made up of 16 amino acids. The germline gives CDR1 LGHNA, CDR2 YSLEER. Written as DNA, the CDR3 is TGCGCCAGCAGCCAAGATCGACTAGTTAGCTACAATGAGCAGTTCTTC. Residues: CASSQDRLVSYNEQFF.

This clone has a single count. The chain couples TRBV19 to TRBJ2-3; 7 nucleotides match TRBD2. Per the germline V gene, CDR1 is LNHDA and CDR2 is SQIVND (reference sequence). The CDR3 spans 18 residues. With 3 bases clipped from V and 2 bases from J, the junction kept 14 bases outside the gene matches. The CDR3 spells CASSILRPGGFATDTQYF. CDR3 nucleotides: TGTGCCAGTAGTATCCTTCGGCCGGGGGGTTTCGCCACAGATACGCAGTATTTT.

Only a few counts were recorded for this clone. CDR3 in amino acids: CASSPRTGRTTEAFF. CDR3 coding DNA: TGCGCCAGCAGCCCGCGGACAGGGAGGACCACTGAAGCTTTCTTT. The V call is TRBV4-1, the J call TRBJ1-1; 8 nucleotides line up with TRBD1. Trimming took 4 bases from V and 4 from J; bases not matched to a gene: 8. CDR1 MGHRA and CDR2 YSYEKL come from the germline V gene. The CDR3 runs 15 residues.

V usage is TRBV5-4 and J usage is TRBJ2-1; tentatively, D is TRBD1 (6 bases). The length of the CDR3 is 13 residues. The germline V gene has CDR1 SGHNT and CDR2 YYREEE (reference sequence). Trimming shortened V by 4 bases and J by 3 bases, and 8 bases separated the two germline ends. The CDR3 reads CASSPGHYNEQFF. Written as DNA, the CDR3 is TGTGCCAGCAGCCCGGGACACTACAATGAGCAGTTCTTC.

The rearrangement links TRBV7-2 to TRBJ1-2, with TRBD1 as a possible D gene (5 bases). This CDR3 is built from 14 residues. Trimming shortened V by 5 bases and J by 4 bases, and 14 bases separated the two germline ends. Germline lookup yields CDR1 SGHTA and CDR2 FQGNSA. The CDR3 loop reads CASSVDTGRYGYTF. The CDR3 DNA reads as TGTGCCAGCAGCGTTGATACAGGACGCTATGGCTACACCTTC.

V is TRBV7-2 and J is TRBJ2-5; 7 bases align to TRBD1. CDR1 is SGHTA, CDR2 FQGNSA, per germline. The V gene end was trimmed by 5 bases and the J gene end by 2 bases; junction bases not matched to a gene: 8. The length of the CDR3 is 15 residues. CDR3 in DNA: TGTGCCAGCAGCCAAAACGACAGGGCACAAGAGACCCAGTACTTC. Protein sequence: CASSQNDRAQETQYF.